This is a list of T cell receptor beta chains from one sample in a study of blood T cell repertoires in COVID-19. Sequenced by immunoSEQ multiplex PCR; TCRdb stores in-frame clones only, minus some. The sample has 200,000 to 250,000 clones, around nine tenths seen once; the top ten hold 10% to 13%. The sequencing input was PBMCs or T cells enriched from blood (not recorded which). These receptors all come from a man aged 25 to 40 who had recovered from COVID-19. Both conserved end residues are part of each CDR3. Fields, in order: clone size, D gene, V gene, J gene, CDR3 length, CDR3 protein, CDR3 DNA. D genes are given only for firm matches. The listing skips clone size in some rows; elsewhere it reads once, few, many or a size class.

NA	TRBD1	TRBV28	TRBJ1-4	18	CASSHRGWRLATNEKLFF	TGTGCCAGCAGTCACAGGGGGTGGCGTCTTGCAACTAATGAAAAACTGTTTTTT
NA	NA	TRBV7-6	TRBJ2-7	15	CASSLSWGETYEQYF	TGTGCCAGCAGCCTATCGTGGGGGGAGACCTACGAGCAGTACTTC
NA	NA	TRBV4-2	TRBJ1-1	16	CASSQDMAGVDTEAFF	TGTGCCAGCAGCCAAGATATGGCAGGGGTCGACACTGAAGCTTTCTTT
NA	TRBD1	TRBV6-1	TRBJ2-2	16	CASSEPGTGGSGELFF	TGTGCCAGCAGTGAGCCCGGGACAGGGGGCTCCGGGGAGCTGTTTTTT
NA	NA	TRBV7-2	TRBJ2-3	16	CASSPLGGGSADTQYF	TGTGCCAGCAGCCCACTAGGGGGGGGTAGTGCAGATACGCAGTATTTT
NA	NA	TRBV15	TRBJ2-7	15	CATSKRQTGAHEQYF	TGTGCCACCAGCAAACGTCAGACAGGCGCCCACGAGCAGTACTTC
once	NA	TRBV12-3/TRBV12-4	TRBJ1-2	13	CASSPGEHYGYTF	TGTGCCAGCAGTCCAGGGGAGCACTATGGCTACACCTTC
once	TRBD1	TRBV6-5	TRBJ1-5	15	CASRHQGQGNQPQHF	TGTGCCAGCAGACACCAAGGACAGGGAAATCAGCCCCAGCATTTT
once	NA	TRBV6-4	TRBJ1-5	17	CASRVDEDLWGVQPQHF	TGTGCCAGCCGAGTGGACGAGGACCTCTGGGGGGTTCAGCCCCAGCATTTT
NA	TRBD1	TRBV2	TRBJ1-1	13	CASNDRGATEAFF	TGTGCCAGCAACGACAGGGGTGCCACTGAAGCTTTCTTT
NA	TRBD1	TRBV19	TRBJ1-3	15	CASSSTGVSGNTIYF	TGTGCCAGTAGTTCGACAGGGGTCTCTGGAAACACCATATATTTT
NA	TRBD1	TRBV6-5	TRBJ1-5	15	CASLQGTDHNQPQHF	TGTGCCAGCCTACAAGGGACAGATCACAATCAGCCCCAGCATTTT
NA	TRBD2	TRBV7-2	TRBJ2-7	18	CASSLVGSGRKFTYEQYF	TGTGCCAGCAGCTTAGTCGGTAGCGGGAGGAAATTTACCTACGAGCAGTACTTC
NA	NA	TRBV2	TRBJ2-1	16	CASSARWGGRYNEQFF	TGTGCCAGCAGTGCACGGTGGGGGGGGCGATACAATGAGCAGTTCTTC
NA	NA	TRBV21-1	TRBJ2-3	18	CASRTGGAGTSRGDTQYF	TGTGCCAGCAGGACAGGGGGCGCCGGGACTAGCAGAGGAGATACGCAGTATTTT
NA	NA	TRBV9	TRBJ2-2	16	CASSPGQYSNTGELFF	TGTGCCAGCAGCCCAGGACAGTACTCGAACACCGGGGAGCTGTTTTTT
NA	NA	TRBV7-2	TRBJ2-3	14	CASSFRDWGDTQYF	TGTGCCAGCAGCTTTCGGGACTGGGGGGATACGCAGTATTTT
NA	NA	TRBV30	TRBJ1-2	11	CAWRGSYGYTF	TGTGCCTGGAGGGGGAGCTATGGCTACACCTTC
NA	NA	TRBV30	TRBJ1-2	12	CAWEEGFGGYTF	TGTGCCTGGGAGGAGGGGTTCGGGGGCTACACCTTC
NA	TRBD1	TRBV6-1	TRBJ1-4	15	CASSHNPRQGLHMFF	TGTGCCAGCAGTCACAACCCGAGACAGGGTCTCCATATGTTTTTT
NA	NA	TRBV5-6	TRBJ1-2	15	CASSLGQNTVYGYTF	TGTGCCAGCAGCTTAGGACAGAACACCGTCTATGGCTACACCTTC